The clone carrying this TCR beta chain was seen only a few times. What it binds is not known. This sample was included in a study of identical twins. Study-level findings and limits: Weaker excess twin sharing was observed in beta out-of-frame sequences.

The CDR3 is 16 residues long. CDR1 and CDR2 (germline): MNHEY, SVGAGI. Trimming removed 5 bases from V and 0 bases from J, with 16 bases in between. TCRdb re-analysed the 5' RACE reads in MiXCR, keeping a single row per CDR3 protein. This table holds around 1.7 million distinct CDR3 sequences, 25% to 35% found once. This sequence was found in a newborn girl in good health. This rearrangement joins TRBV6-5 to TRBJ1-2; a weak D match, TRBD1 (5 bases). Sequences were obtained from cord blood. The CDR3 reads CASSLTGTGTNYGYTF. CDR3 in DNA: TGTGCCAGCAGTCTAACCGGGACTGGAACTAACTATGGCTACACCTTC.